This T cell receptor (beta chain) was sequenced for a study of early T cells in non-severe SARS-CoV-2 infection. At the level of the study: Sequencing was performed on bulk RNA from unsorted whole blood, leaving chains unpaired.

Only a few counts were recorded for this clonotype. What it recognizes is unknown. The CDR3 contains 13 residues. The V gene lost 5 bases and the J gene lost 6 bases, with 13 bases spanning the gap. In the library, individual cDNA molecules carried attached unique molecular identifiers. TCRdb re-derived calls from the 5' RACE reads in MiXCR, one entry per CDR3 protein. The table has approximately 66,000 distinct CDR3 sequences, roughly 13% seen once; the top ten hold 4.5% to 5.5%. The study, taken as a whole, reports: Comparison of clonotypes with VDJdb favored anti-spike CD8 responses while missing private and CD4 specificities.

The sample taken for sequencing was whole blood. This clonotype was obtained from an adult who was a healthcare worker with PCR-confirmed SARS-CoV-2 infection or an uninfected control (not recorded which). This chain connects TRBV12-3 or TRBV12-4 to TRBJ1-2; D is possibly TRBD1 (6 bases). The CDR3 bases are TGTGCCAGCAGTCCCAGGGGAAGGGATGGCTACACCTTC. Translating it yields CASSPRGRDGYTF.